A single TCR beta chain is shown here with its context. No cognate antigen has been identified for it. No base-level quality is on record; no much larger clone is a single base apart. This sample was included in a study of radiotherapy plus CTLA-4 blockade in lung cancer (dated by TCRdb to 2016 to 2019). Describing the broader study: Among enrolled patients, roughly 17% had an objective response and 25% to 35% reached disease control.

For this chain, trimming is 6 bases at the V end and 11 bases at the J end, and the number of junction bases without a gene match is 21. Spanning cysteine to phenylalanine, the CDR3 consists of 17 amino acids. Only CDR3 DNA remains: 51 bases, in frame from the first base. From the germline V gene, CDR1 is MDHEN and CDR2 is SYDVKM. In this study, focal radiation therapy paired with CTLA-4 blockade (ipilimumab) was tested in patients who had chemo-refractory metastatic non-small-cell lung cancer. The library was prepared using the immunoSEQ multiplex PCR assay. The table comes from immuneACCESS by way of TCRdb, which keeps in-frame sequences with V and J called. Part of the clones is missing from these tables; in studies checked, under half for an unresolved V gene and the rest for unknown reasons. Present in this sample are some 50,000 clones, almost 85% of which were seen just once. The ten largest clones take up more than 4% of the sample.

The paper as a whole reports these results and caveats: After treatment with radiotherapy and ipilimumab, TCR clones that originated in tumors expanded in peripheral blood. The strongest predictors of response, as reported, were early dynamic changes in blood T cell clones along with a rise in serum interferon-beta after radiation.

This TCR came from a human donor with non-small cell lung cancer whose response to radiotherapy plus ipilimumab could not be evaluated. Source: peripheral blood, taken from a patient treated with radiotherapy plus ipilimumab. The rearranged chain carries TRBV28 and TRBJ1-5; TRBD1 lines up with 8 middle nucleotides. In nucleotides, the sequence is TGTGCCAGCAGGACGACCTTGCCAGGGGGCCTAAGGGTGTCCCAGCATTTT. Translated, this is CASRTTLPGGLRVSQHF.